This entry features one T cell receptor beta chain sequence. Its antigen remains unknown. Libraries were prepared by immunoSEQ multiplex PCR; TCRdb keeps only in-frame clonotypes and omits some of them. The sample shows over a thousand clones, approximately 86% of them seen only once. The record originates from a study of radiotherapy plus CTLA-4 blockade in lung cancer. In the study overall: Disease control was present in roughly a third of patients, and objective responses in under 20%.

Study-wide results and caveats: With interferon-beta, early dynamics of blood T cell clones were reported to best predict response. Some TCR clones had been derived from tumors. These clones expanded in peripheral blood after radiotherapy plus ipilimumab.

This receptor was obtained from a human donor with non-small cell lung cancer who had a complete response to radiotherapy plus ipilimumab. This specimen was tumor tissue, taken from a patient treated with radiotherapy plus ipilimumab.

CDR3 coding DNA: TGTGCCAGCAGCTTGGGTGGACAGATCTTTAACTATGGCTACACCTTC. Protein product: CASSLGGQIFNYGYTF. J is TRBJ1-2 and V is TRBV5-6, with a weak D call TRBD1 (6 bases). Germline lookup yields CDR1 SGHDT and CDR2 YYEEEE. This CDR3 is built from 16 residues. The germline V and J ends were trimmed by 0 bases and 1 base, with 13 bases remaining between them.